This is a list of T cell receptor beta chains from one sample in a study of human T cells and chemical hapten exposure. A single record per CDR3 protein comes from TCRdb applying MiXCR to the RACE reads. The table lists about 49,000 distinct CDR3 sequences, approximately 9.1% of them singletons. The specimen was whole blood, collected in connection with sensitization to the hapten diphenylcyclopropenone (DPC). The receptor set was obtained from a woman in her 50s with alopecia areata. Some clones in this sample may be carry-over from other donors' samples. Both conserved end residues are part of each CDR3. A D gene is named only where the DNA matches it firmly. Some rows have no size entry. The others give once, few or many, or a class for an expanded clone.

clone size,V gene,D gene,J gene,CDR3 protein,CDR3 DNA
few,TRBV27,TRBD1,TRBJ1-6,CASSFAGGGSPLHF,TGTGCCAGCAGTTTTGCAGGGGGCGGTTCACCCCTCCACTTT
.,TRBV3-1,.,TRBJ1-4,CASSHRTSHGGLFF,TGTGCCAGCAGCCATAGGACCAGTCACGGGGGACTGTTTTTT
.,TRBV27,TRBD1,TRBJ2-2,CASSHKQGNGELFF,TGTGCCAGCAGCCATAAACAGGGGAACGGGGAGCTGTTTTTT
many,TRBV9,.,TRBJ2-2,CASSVGLLRGRAGELFF,TGTGCCAGCAGCGTAGGTTTATTGAGGGGGAGAGCCGGGGAGCTGTTTTTT
many,TRBV7-2,TRBD2,TRBJ2-1,CASSLGGSRNEQFF,TGTGCCAGCAGCTTAGGCGGGAGTCGTAATGAGCAGTTCTTC
many,TRBV12-5,.,TRBJ2-1,CASGLERDSKTYNEQFF,TGTGCTAGTGGTTTGGAAAGGGACTCGAAGACCTACAATGAGCAGTTCTTC
many,TRBV9,TRBD1,TRBJ2-3,CASSSGQGAYGTNTQYF,TGTGCCAGCAGCTCGGGACAGGGGGCGTACGGTACGAATACGCAGTATTTT
.,TRBV29-1,.,TRBJ2-7,CSVGDYEQYF,TGCAGCGTTGGAGACTACGAGCAGTACTTC
many,TRBV20-1,.,TRBJ1-1,CSARALNERTEAFF,TGCAGTGCTAGAGCCCTTAACGAGAGAACTGAAGCTTTCTTT
few,TRBV20-1,.,TRBJ1-5,CSASVRSNQPQHF,TGCAGTGCTAGTGTCAGGAGCAATCAGCCCCAGCATTTT
.,TRBV2,.,TRBJ2-1,CASSAFDNEQFF,TGTGCCAGCAGTGCTTTCGACAATGAGCAGTTCTTC
many,TRBV29-1,TRBD2,TRBJ2-1,CSEIAGVTREQFF,TGCAGCGAGATAGCGGGTGTTACCCGTGAGCAGTTCTTC
many,TRBV6-2/TRBV6-3,.,TRBJ2-7,CASSYPDYGQYF,TGTGCCAGCAGTTACCCGGACTACGGGCAGTACTTC
many,TRBV29-1,.,TRBJ2-7,CSVGARRLGEQYF,TGCAGCGTTGGAGCCCGGCGGTTGGGAGAGCAGTACTTC
many,TRBV20-1,TRBD1,TRBJ2-6,CSATPGQRMAGANVLTF,TGCAGTGCTACCCCGGGACAGAGGATGGCCGGGGCCAACGTCCTGACTTTC
many,TRBV11-2,.,TRBJ1-2,CASRSDRYGYTF,TGTGCCAGCAGGAGTGACAGATATGGCTACACCTTC
many,TRBV6-6,.,TRBJ1-5,CASSNPPSNQPQHF,TGTGCCAGCAGTAACCCACCTAGCAATCAGCCCCAGCATTTT
many,TRBV20-1,TRBD1,TRBJ1-5,CSAHGQGVNQPQHF,TGCAGTGCCCATGGACAGGGGGTCAATCAGCCCCAGCATTTT
.,TRBV6-5,.,TRBJ2-7,CASSNGAEEWYEQYF,TGTGCCAGCAGTAACGGGGCGGAGGAGTGGTACGAGCAGTACTTC
many,TRBV20-1,.,TRBJ1-1,CSARGSDNTEAFF,TGCAGTGCTAGAGGTTCGGATAACACTGAAGCTTTCTTT
many,TRBV25-1,TRBD2,TRBJ2-7,CASSDWGAGGSYEQYF,TGTGCCAGCAGTGATTGGGGAGCGGGGGGGAGCTACGAGCAGTACTTC
many,TRBV6-2/TRBV6-3,.,TRBJ2-1,CASSYSVNEQFF,TGTGCCAGCAGTTACTCAGTCAATGAGCAGTTCTTC
many,TRBV7-2,.,TRBJ2-3,CASSPGLSTDTQYF,TGTGCCAGCAGCCCGGGACTCAGCACAGATACGCAGTATTTT
many,TRBV6-6,.,TRBJ1-2,CASSYPPGTDGYTF,TGTGCCAGCAGTTACCCGCCAGGGACGGATGGCTACACCTTC
many,TRBV11-2,.,TRBJ1-2,CASSLDQGIEFGGHGYTF,TGTGCCAGCAGCTTAGATCAGGGTATAGAGTTCGGGGGCCATGGCTACACCTTC
many,TRBV7-9,.,TRBJ2-7,CASSPGLEQYF,TGTGCCAGCAGCCCAGGGCTCGAGCAGTACTTC
.,TRBV20-1,TRBD2,TRBJ2-7,CSATSGTYEQYF,TGCAGTGCTACTAGCGGGACCTACGAGCAGTACTTC
few,TRBV3-1,TRBD1,TRBJ1-1,CASRHRGTGLKGEAFF,TGTGCCAGCAGACACAGGGGGACGGGGCTAAAGGGTGAAGCTTTCTTT
many,TRBV7-2,.,TRBJ2-1,CASSLAGTVNEQFF,TGTGCCAGCAGCTTAGCCGGGACTGTGAATGAGCAGTTCTTC
.,TRBV20-1,.,TRBJ2-7,CSARNPLAPYEQYF,TGCAGTGCTAGAAACCCTCTAGCGCCTTACGAGCAGTACTTC
many,TRBV20-1,TRBD1,TRBJ1-2,CSARSGQDYGYTF,TGCAGTGCTAGATCAGGACAGGACTATGGCTACACCTTC
many,TRBV2,.,TRBJ1-1,CASRRLGGGTNTEAFF,TGTGCCAGCAGGAGATTGGGGGGCGGCACGAACACTGAAGCTTTCTTT
many,TRBV7-8,TRBD1,TRBJ1-2,CASNKFDRVLDGYTF,TGTGCCAGCAATAAATTCGACAGGGTACTTGACGGCTACACCTTC
few,TRBV12-3/TRBV12-4,TRBD2,TRBJ2-7,CASSPPREASSYEQYF,TGTGCCAGCAGTCCGCCGCGGGAGGCGAGCTCCTACGAGCAGTACTTC
few,TRBV28,.,TRBJ2-7,CASSRPGRQYF,TGTGCCAGCAGCCGGCCCGGGAGGCAGTACTTC
many,TRBV12-2,.,TRBJ2-1,CASRYLRGDEQFF,TGTGCAAGTCGCTACCTCCGGGGGGATGAGCAGTTCTTC
many,TRBV6-5,.,TRBJ1-3,CASSADRSISTIYF,TGTGCCAGCAGTGCGGACAGATCTATTTCCACCATATATTTT
many,TRBV6-2/TRBV6-3,.,TRBJ1-1,CASSYRGNTEAFF,TGTGCCAGCAGTTACAGGGGCAACACTGAAGCTTTCTTT
many,TRBV28,TRBD1,TRBJ2-6,CASNRGQSGANVLTF,TGTGCCAGCAACAGGGGACAATCTGGGGCCAACGTCCTGACTTTC
many,TRBV19,.,TRBJ1-5,CASSRTGPGHQPQHF,TGTGCCAGTAGTAGAACAGGGCCAGGTCATCAGCCCCAGCATTTT
many,TRBV12-3/TRBV12-4,TRBD2,TRBJ2-1,CASSLGLAGYNEQFF,TGTGCCAGCAGTTTAGGTCTAGCGGGGTACAATGAGCAGTTCTTC
many,TRBV11-2,.,TRBJ2-1,CASRHDYGSSYNEQFF,TGTGCCAGCAGACACGACTATGGTAGCTCCTACAATGAGCAGTTCTTC
.,TRBV15,.,TRBJ1-6,CATSRDRGSNSPLHF,TGTGCCACCAGCAGAGACAGGGGATCTAATTCACCCCTCCACTTT
many,TRBV7-2,TRBD2,TRBJ2-3,CASSLRVSGRAESNTQYF,TGTGCCAGCAGCTTAAGGGTTAGCGGGAGGGCCGAATCTAATACGCAGTATTTT
many,TRBV6-2/TRBV6-3,TRBD1,TRBJ1-5,CASSGRTGGDQPQHF,TGTGCCAGCAGTGGCCGGACAGGGGGCGATCAGCCCCAGCATTTT
.,TRBV5-8,.,TRBJ2-5,CASSLVGAVAQETQYF,TGTGCCAGCAGCCTGGTGGGGGCCGTGGCCCAAGAGACCCAGTACTTC
.,TRBV7-2,.,TRBJ2-7,CASSSGPYSYEQYF,TGTGCCAGCAGCAGCGGGCCTTACTCCTACGAGCAGTACTTC
many,TRBV20-1,.,TRBJ2-7,CSASTGTDSYEQYF,TGCAGTGCTTCAACCGGGACGGACTCCTACGAGCAGTACTTC
many,TRBV5-4,.,TRBJ1-3,CASSLATDRTIYF,TGTGCCAGCAGCTTGGCTACTGATAGGACCATATATTTT
many,TRBV7-2,.,TRBJ2-7,CASSPERIRAGYEQYF,TGTGCCAGCAGCCCGGAACGGATCCGGGCGGGTTACGAGCAGTACTTC
many,TRBV20-1,.,TRBJ2-3,CSARGGLYTDTQYF,TGCAGTGCTCGAGGGGGACTGTACACAGATACGCAGTATTTT
many,TRBV20-1,.,TRBJ1-5,CSARPRGTQPQHF,TGCAGTGCCAGACCCAGGGGAACTCAGCCCCAGCATTTT
many,TRBV6-5,.,TRBJ1-1,CASSSDRGVDTEAFF,TGTGCCAGCAGTTCCGATCGGGGGGTGGACACTGAAGCTTTCTTT
many,TRBV29-1,TRBD2,TRBJ2-3,CSVEAGGTDTQYF,TGCAGCGTTGAAGCGGGAGGGACAGATACGCAGTATTTT
few,TRBV20-1,.,TRBJ1-1,CSATRQEPMNTEAFF,TGCAGTGCTACCAGACAGGAACCCATGAACACTGAAGCTTTCTTT
many,TRBV9,TRBD1,TRBJ1-1,CASSITQGAVNTEAFF,TGTGCCAGCAGCATTACACAGGGGGCCGTGAACACTGAAGCTTTCTTT